This T cell receptor (beta chain) was sequenced for a study of shared clonotypes between healthy human individuals. A note on this clone: The same CDR3 can be traced to other DNA sequences in this sample.

Original handling: ImmunoSEQ junction-only sequences lacked quality scores, so their filtering differed. Profiling relied on immunoSEQ multiplex PCR, and the TCRdb table lists in-frame clones only, not all of them. The DNA gave D and trimming, while V, J and clone size come from that table. The sample has approximately 600,000 clones; around 96% are singletons. Between the trimmed V and J ends, which lost 2 bases and 4 bases, there was a span of 2 bases. CDR3 size: 12 residues. Germline V gives CDR1 SEHNR, CDR2 FQNEAQ (reference sequence). CD45RO-negative, CCR7-positively selected cells formed the naive CD8 fraction, excluding terminally differentiated effector memory CD45RA+ cells.

Sample: naive CD8+ T cells sorted from blood. This TCR was recovered from a woman aged 30 to 39 in good health. V is TRBV7-9 and J is TRBJ2-2; the D is unclear. CDR3 protein: CASSLSTGELFF. As DNA, the CDR3 is TGTGCCAGCAGCTTAAGCACCGGGGAGCTGTTTTTT.